Sequencing of this T cell receptor beta chain was carried out in a study of cytomegalovirus exposure and HLA in healthy donors. Regarding the study as a whole: There were several of the most significant clusters that appeared linked to common viral pathogens in a later analysis. Listed as cytomegalovirus-associated were 170 or so TCR beta chains. Judged likely to be a sequencing artifact was a cluster of highly shared sequence variants.

V lost 6 bases, J lost 2 bases, and 10 bases stayed unmatched. Germline V CDR1 and CDR2: MNHNY, SVGAGI (reference sequence). This CDR3 has 16 residues. With regard to this clone: What it binds is unknown.

PCR employed 60 Vbeta and 13 Jbeta primers. Generated by immunoSEQ multiplex PCR, the TCRdb table keeps only in-frame clones and is missing some. This table has some 150,000 clones, 64% appearing once. Source material: PBMCs. The rearrangement links TRBV6-6 to TRBJ1-5, with 7 bases aligning to TRBD1. This TCR was recovered from a woman in her thirties or forties in good health and CMV-seronegative. The CDR3 nucleotides read TGTGCCAGCAGCCCGTTGGACAGGATAGGCAATCAGCCCCAGCATTTT. This gives the protein CASSPLDRIGNQPQHF.